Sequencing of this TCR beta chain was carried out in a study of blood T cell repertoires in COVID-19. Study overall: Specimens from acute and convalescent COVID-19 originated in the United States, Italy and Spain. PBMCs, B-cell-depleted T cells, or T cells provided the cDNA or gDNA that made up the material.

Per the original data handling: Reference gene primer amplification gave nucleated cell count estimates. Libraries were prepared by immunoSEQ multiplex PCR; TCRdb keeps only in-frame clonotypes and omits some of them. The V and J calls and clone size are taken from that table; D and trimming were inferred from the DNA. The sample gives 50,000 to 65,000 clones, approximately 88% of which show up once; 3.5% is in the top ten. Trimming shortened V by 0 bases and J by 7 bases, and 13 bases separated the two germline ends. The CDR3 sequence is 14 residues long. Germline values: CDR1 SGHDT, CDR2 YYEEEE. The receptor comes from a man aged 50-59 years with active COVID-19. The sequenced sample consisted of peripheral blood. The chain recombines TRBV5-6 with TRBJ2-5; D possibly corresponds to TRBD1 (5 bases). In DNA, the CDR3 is TGTGCCAGCAGCTTGGCCCTACAGGTGGGGACCCAGTACTTC. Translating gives CASSLALQVGTQYF.